This T cell receptor beta chain was captured in a study of blood T cell repertoires in COVID-19. At the level of the study: Whether acute or convalescent, the COVID-19 samples came from the United States, Italy and Spain. T cells, B-cell-depleted T cells, or PBMCs provided the cDNA or gDNA that served as material.

The CDR3 contains 15 residues. The germline V and J ends were trimmed by 1 base and 8 bases, with 12 bases remaining between them. Germline values: CDR1 SGHTA, CDR2 FQGTGA. As handled by the study authors: Amplifying reference gene primers gave estimates of nucleated cell counts. Method: immunoSEQ multiplex PCR; TCRdb's copy keeps in-frame clones and lacks some. Clonal size and the V and J genes are those of that table, whereas D and trimming came from the DNA. This table has a few hundred thousand clones, almost 85% appearing once. The TCR comes from a human donor in a cohort sampled during active COVID-19. The chain combines TRBV7-3 with TRBJ1-6, with D perhaps matching TRBD1 (6 bases). Sequencing was carried out using peripheral blood. For the CDR3, the DNA is TGTGCCAGCAGCTTAAGTCCGGGGGGCGATTCACCCCTCCACTTT. It translates to CASSLSPGGDSPLHF.